The next 8 T cell receptor beta chains were all read from a single sample in a study of blood T cells in healthy people across ages. A sample-barcoded 5' primer and a J-beta primer mix were used in a second PCR of about 6 to 11 cycles. TCRdb reprocessed the 5' RACE reads with MiXCR, giving one entry per CDR3 protein. Counted here are about 930,000 distinct CDR3 sequences, under 35% occurring once; the ten biggest clones make up 9.5% to 13%. This sample also appeared in a second study, on T cells of mothers and their children.

Sequencing used blood. These receptors came from a woman in her thirties or forties in good health.

Comments on this clonotype: Being one base from a much bigger clone, this may be a read error. J is TRBJ2-7 and V is TRBV27; TRBD2 matches at 8 bases. The CDR3 runs 14 residues. The V segment lost 10 bases and the J segment 7 bases; nucleotides outside the gene matches: 15. Germline V gene sequence: CDR1 MNHEY, CDR2 SMNVEV (reference sequence). The CDR3 loop is CATRGGRAYNEQYF. The CDR3 DNA reads as TGTGCCACGCGCGGGGGGCGGGCCTACAATGAGCAGTACTTC.

V and J are TRBV29-1 and TRBJ2-3; D is perhaps TRBD1 (6 bases). The germline CDR1 and CDR2 sequences are SQVTM and ANQGSEA. Trimming pared 4 bases from V and 2 bases from J, leaving 13 bases between. The CDR3 contains 14 residues. The CDR3 reads CSVAGQLHTDTQYF. The CDR3 DNA sequence: TGCAGCGTTGCCGGACAGCTTCACACAGATACGCAGTATTTT.

This clonotype turned up a few times. The CDR3 is CASSGSGGANNEQFF. The CDR3 DNA is TGTGCCAGCAGCGGGTCAGGGGGGGCTAACAATGAGCAGTTCTTC. The V gene is TRBV12-3 or TRBV12-4, the J gene TRBJ2-1; perhaps D is TRBD1 or TRBD2 (7 bases each). Trimming pared 6 bases from V and 5 bases from J, leaving 17 bases between. The CDR3 is 15 amino acids.

This clonotype has ten or more counts. V is TRBV5-1 and J is TRBJ2-1; the D gene is possibly TRBD1 (5 bases). V lost 0 bases and J 6 bases, leaving 13 bases between the germline ends. The germline V gene encodes CDR1 SGHRS and CDR2 YFSETQ. CDR3 size: 15 residues. DNA for the CDR3: TGCGCCAGCAGCTTGGTCCAGGGCGGTGGCAATGAGCAGTTCTTC. This gives the protein CASSLVQGGGNEQFF.

In this sample, this clonotype turned up a few times. The rearrangement links TRBV2 to TRBJ2-3, with D tentatively TRBD1 (6 bases). The ends were cut back, 5 bases at V and 4 bases at J, with 13 bases in the middle. The CDR3 extends over 14 amino acids. Per the germline V gene, CDR1 is SNHLY and CDR2 is FYNNEI. The CDR3 region is CASSLTGYSDTQYF. CDR3 DNA sequence: TGTGCCAGCAGTCTTACAGGGTATTCAGATACGCAGTATTTT.

The V call is TRBV7-2, the J call TRBJ2-3; 7 bases line up with TRBD1. The germline V gene encodes CDR1 SGHTA and CDR2 FQGNSA. The CDR3 has 15 amino acids. With 5 bases clipped from V and 5 bases from J, the junction kept 10 bases outside the gene matches. CDR3 residues: CASSRIGAGGDTQYF. The CDR3 DNA reads as TGTGCCAGCAGCCGGATCGGGGCAGGGGGAGATACGCAGTATTTT.

The gene calls are TRBV25-1 and TRBJ2-3; D gene unclear. Per germline, CDR1 MGHDK and CDR2 SYGVNS. This CDR3 has 11 residues. Trimming left V 5 bases short and J 4 bases short, with 4 bases between. In nucleotides, the CDR3 is TGTGCCAGCAGTAAATCAGATACGCAGTATTTT. It translates to CASSKSDTQYF.

V usage is TRBV6-4 and J usage is TRBJ2-1; TRBD2 agrees at 9 bases. This CDR3 is 16 amino acids long. Unmatched junction bases numbered 4, after V lost 0 bases and J lost 4 bases. Per the germline V gene, CDR1 is MRHNA and CDR2 is SNTAGT. CDR3 sequence: CASSDSALAGYNEQFF. CDR3 DNA: TGTGCCAGCAGTGACTCAGCGCTAGCGGGGTACAATGAGCAGTTCTTC.